A single T cell receptor (beta chain) is shown here with its context. Its antigen is not yet known. No per-base quality is available; no much larger clone lies one base away. This sample was taken from a study of T cell responses to AZD1222 COVID-19 vaccine (TCRdb year 2021). Study-level background: AZD1222 recipients given second doses at about 4 weeks or at about 12 weeks were pooled, since spike-specific TCR depth and breadth were not found to differ between the two schedules. TCR sequencing covered some 240 trial participants: 200 to 220 given two doses of AZD1222 and about 26 given two doses of MenACWY control vaccine. Enrollment into the trials was organized by age into subgroups of 18-55, 56-69 and 70-plus years, and those subgroups contained 148, 28 and 57 TCR-sequenced participants, respectively.

Findings and caveats that apply to the study as a whole: Reportedly, almost half of the unique spike-specific TCRs recognized epitopes lying outside the regions that are mutated in the B.1.351 and B.1.1.7 variants. Most participants were white British and females outnumbered males, and the authors suggested that clonal diversity may have been underestimated. CD4 TCRs associated with the vaccine covered the entire spike protein, and the dominant responses were in regions 160-218 and 743-854. Spike-specific TCR breadth and depth rose significantly after two AZD1222 doses compared with day 0 and with MenACWY recipients. No day 14 peak-response samples were available, so repertoires were characterized only after the peak T cell response. Conclusions about previously exposed vaccinees are limited, since just five to seven AZD1222 recipients were seropositive for SARS-CoV-2 at baseline. The 56-69-year group was small, and its depth increase did not reach significance, likely because of low power.

What this sample's time point label stands for: baseline before first vaccination. Vaccinee samples were obtained from the UK trials COV001 and COV002, which included a single-blind randomized controlled phase 2/3 trial of AZD1222 (ChAdOx1 nCoV-19) in healthy adults. For TCRbeta chain sequencing, PBMC samples from trial participants were taken at day 0 and at day 28 after the second dose. The CDR3 regions of human TCRbeta chains were analyzed by immunosequencing. From the authors' description of their analysis: Repertoire TCRs were matched against a reference library of SARS-CoV-2-specific TCRs generated with the MIRA antigen-specificity platform. Breadth was defined as the fraction of unique TCRs that were SARS-CoV-2-associated. Depth was defined as the fraction of total T cells that were SARS-CoV-2-associated. Using the MIRA data, each spike-specific TCR was mapped to the spike region that the TCR reacts to and placed in a CD4 or CD8 class. Log10-transformed breadth and depth values were compared by one-way ANOVA with Sidak's multiple comparisons tests. In TCRdb, the immuneACCESS table is reduced to in-frame sequences with V and J assigned. These tables do not hold every clone; where another copy was compared, an unresolved V gene accounts for under half, and the others remain unexplained. That table gives V, J and clone size, and the DNA gave D and trimming. The sample table shows some 150,000 clones, and approximately 90% are seen once. The ten largest clones represent 2.6% of the sample.

The sequence came from an adult in good health. The sequencing here drew on peripheral blood, taken on day 0 of AZD1222 vaccination.

The DNA sequence is as follows: TGTGCCAGCAGTTACCGGGGGGGACCCCTTAGGGATACGCAGTATTTT. Its amino acids are CASSYRGGPLRDTQYF. In this chain, TRBV6-5 is recombined with TRBJ2-3, and 8 bases in between align with TRBD2. V is trimmed back by 2 bases and J by 6 bases, and the junction contains 10 bases that no gene match accounts for. CDR3 length: 16 amino acids, cysteine to phenylalanine. This entry keeps only the CDR3 DNA: 48 bases, framed from base 1. CDR1 is given as MNHEY and CDR2 as SVGAGI, both from the germline V gene.